The 12 T cell receptor beta chains in this list originate from one sample, sequenced in a study of beta chain features in type 1 diabetes. For these TCRs, the target antigens are not known. Points from the study as a whole: Type 1 diabetes patients showed a moderate but significant shortening of TCRB CDR3s in all four CD4+ subsets.

Every isolated RNA sample was fully reverse transcribed, so sequencing captured expressed TCRB transcripts. Clones were sequenced by immunoSEQ multiplex PCR, and TCRdb holds only the in-frame ones, with some missing. The sample consists of around 710,000 clones, around 12% of them appearing once. The sample comprised naive CD4+ T cells from blood. The receptors derive from a young man with type 1 diabetes.

The gene calls are TRBV30 and TRBJ1-2, with TRBD1 identical over 10 bases. In germline, CDR1 is GTSNPN, CDR2 SVGIG (reference sequence). V lost 3 bases, J lost 4 bases, and 8 bases stayed unmatched. This CDR3 has 15 residues. CDR3 sequence (DNA): TGTGCCTGGAGAATTAGGACAGGGGGTATCTATGGCTACACCTTC. Translation: CAWRIRTGGIYGYTF.

This clone was observed a few times. CDR3 region: CASTAGPGWANVLTF. As DNA, the CDR3 is TGTGCCAGCACAGCGGGCCCGGGCTGGGCCAACGTCCTGACTTTC. The chain employs TRBV9 and TRBJ2-6; D perhaps matches TRBD2 (6 bases). The CDR3 contains 15 residues. Germline V gene data show CDR1 as SGDLS and CDR2 as YYNGEE. The V and J ends lost 6 bases and 5 bases respectively, with 15 bases between them.

This clone has just a few counts. V usage is TRBV5-1 and J usage is TRBJ1-2; TRBD1 matches 11 bases. CDR1 is SGHRS and CDR2 is YFSETQ in the germline V gene. V was pared by 4 bases and J by 7 bases, with 9 bases of the junction left unmatched. The CDR3 length is 15 residues. In DNA form, the CDR3 reads TGCGCCAGCAGCCTTCAAGGACAGGGGGCAGCTGGCTACACCTTC. Translation gives CASSLQGQGAAGYTF.

In DNA, the CDR3 is TGCGCCAGCAGTTCCCCCAAGGCTGGGGCCAACGTCCTGACTTTC. Amino acids: CASSSPKAGANVLTF. The chain employs TRBV5-1 and TRBJ2-6; unclear D gene. There are 15 residues in the CDR3. CDR1 and CDR2 from the germline V gene are SGHRS and YFSETQ. V dropped 5 bases and J dropped 2 bases, with 11 bases sitting between them.

This clone was recorded a few times. The V call is TRBV25-1, the J call TRBJ1-5, with D tentatively TRBD1 (6 bases). Germline V gives CDR1 MGHDK, CDR2 SYGVNS. Trimming cost V 6 bases and J 6 bases, with 18 bases left between them. The length of the CDR3 is 15 residues. For the CDR3, the DNA is TGTGCCAGCAGCTCCTACAGGGACGTCGGTCAGCCCCAGCATTTT. This sequence encodes CASSSYRDVGQPQHF.

This clone was detected a few times. The chain carries TRBV9 and TRBJ1-2; D is unclear. V dropped 2 bases and J dropped 7 bases, with 18 bases sitting between them. The CDR3 has 15 amino acids. Germline values: CDR1 SGDLS, CDR2 YYNGEE. CDR3 in amino acids: CASSVSDLRVTGYTF. The CDR3 bases are TGTGCCAGCAGCGTTTCAGATCTAAGGGTAACTGGCTACACCTTC.

The genes are TRBV13 and TRBJ1-4; D is ambiguous. The CDR3 consists of 16 residues. Trimming pared 5 bases from V and 3 bases from J, leaving 16 bases between. Germline lookup yields CDR1 PRHDT and CDR2 FYEKMQ (reference sequence). CDR3 coding DNA: TGTGCCAGCAGCAGGAAACCGGGGAGTTCTAATGAAAAACTGTTTTTT. Translating it yields CASSRKPGSSNEKLFF.

The J gene is TRBJ2-3, the V gene TRBV29-1; D possibly matches TRBD1 or TRBD2 (5 bases each). CDR3 length equals 12 residues. Deletions cut 6 bases from V and 6 bases from J, with 13 bases between. CDR1 SQVTM and CDR2 ANQGSEA come from the germline V gene. In DNA form, the CDR3 reads TGCAGCGTCCGGGGCCTGGGGGATACGCAGTATTTT. Residues: CSVRGLGDTQYF.

J is TRBJ1-3 and V is TRBV19; no definite D call. The CDR3 sequence is 17 residues long. CDR1 LNHDA and CDR2 SQIVND come from the germline V gene (reference sequence). V was clipped by 3 bases and J by 0 bases, with 15 bases between them. The CDR3, as DNA: TGTGCCAGTAGTATCCAGCCAGGAAGTGGCTCTGGAAACACCATATATTTT. Encoded protein: CASSIQPGSGSGNTIYF.

The chain has TRBV7-3 and TRBJ2-4; D ambiguous. The germline V gene has CDR1 SGHTA and CDR2 FQGTGA. This CDR3 comprises 16 residues. Deletions cut 5 bases from V and 0 bases from J, with 14 bases between. In nucleotides, the CDR3 is TGTGCCAGCAGCCCCTCCTCCCTTTTAGCCAAAAACATTCAGTACTTC. The encoded protein is CASSPSSLLAKNIQYF.

This clone was seen more than once but under ten times. This chain joins TRBV7-2 and TRBJ1-5; D not certain. Germline V gives CDR1 SGHTA, CDR2 FQGNSA. V lost 4 bases to trimming and J lost 5 bases, with 9 bases between them. CDR3 size: 13 residues. CDR3 in amino acids: CASSSTSDQPQHF. CDR3 coding DNA: TGTGCCAGCAGCTCCACTTCGGATCAGCCCCAGCATTTT. Based on the CDR3 plus reference TRBV7-2 and TRBJ1-5, the full variable domain is GAGVSQSPSNKVTEKGKDVELRCDPISGHTALYWYRQSLGQGLEFLIYFQGNSAPDKSGLPSDRFSAERTGGSVSTLTIQRTQQEDSAVYLCASSSTSDQPQHFGDGTRLSIL.

The gene calls are TRBV5-1 and TRBJ2-2; weak D call: TRBD1 (5 bases). This CDR3 comprises 13 residues. Trimming removed 3 bases at V and 7 bases at J, with 10 bases between. Germline CDR1 SGHRS, CDR2 YFSETQ. CDR3 bases: TGCGCCAGCAGCTCACAGGCGCGCGGGGAGCTGTTTTTT. Residues: CASSSQARGELFF.